This record concerns one T cell receptor (beta chain) sequence. J lost 4 bases, V lost 1 base, and 4 bases had no gene match. The CDR3 runs to 15 residues. Germline CDR1 is SGHKS and CDR2 is YYEKEE (reference sequence). This sample stems from a study of early T cells in non-severe SARS-CoV-2 infection. Each CDR3 protein gets one entry after TCRdb re-called the 5' RACE reads with MiXCR. The table has fewer than 100,000 distinct CDR3 sequences, around 17% seen once. This receptor was taken from an adult who was a healthcare worker with PCR-confirmed SARS-CoV-2 infection or an uninfected control (not recorded which). The sample comprised whole blood. The rearrangement uses TRBV5-5 and TRBJ2-1; 8 bases align to TRBD2. The CDR3 loop reads CASSLIVAGYNEQFF. The CDR3, as DNA: TGTGCCAGCAGCTTGATAGTAGCGGGATACAATGAGCAGTTCTTC.